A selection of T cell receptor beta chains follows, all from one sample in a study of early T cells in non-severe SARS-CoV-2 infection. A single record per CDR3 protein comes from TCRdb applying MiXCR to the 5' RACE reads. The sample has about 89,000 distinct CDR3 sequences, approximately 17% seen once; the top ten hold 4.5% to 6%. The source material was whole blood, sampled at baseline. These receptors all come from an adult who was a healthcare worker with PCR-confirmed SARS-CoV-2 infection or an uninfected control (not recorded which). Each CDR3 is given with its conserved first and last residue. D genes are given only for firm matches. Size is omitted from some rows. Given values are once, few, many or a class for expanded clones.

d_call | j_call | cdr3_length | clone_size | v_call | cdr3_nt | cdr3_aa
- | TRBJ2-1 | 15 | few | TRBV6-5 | TGTGCCAGCAGTTACGGACAACTAACGAACAATGAGCAGTTCTTC | CASSYGQLTNNEQFF
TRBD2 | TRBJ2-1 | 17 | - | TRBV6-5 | TGTGCCAGCAGTACCCTCGGAGCTAGCGGGAAGGTTGGTGAGCAGTTCTTC | CASSTLGASGKVGEQFF
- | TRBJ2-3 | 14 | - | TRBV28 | TGTGCCAGCAGCCCAGGGCCTACATCAGATACGCAGTATTTT | CASSPGPTSDTQYF
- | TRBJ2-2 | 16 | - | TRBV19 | TGTGCCAGTAGTATAGTTGGCAGGGCGGACACCGGGGAGCTGTTTTTT | CASSIVGRADTGELFF
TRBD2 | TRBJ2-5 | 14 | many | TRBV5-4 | TGTGCCAGCAGTTCCAGCGGGATCCGAGAGACCCAGTACTTC | CASSSSGIRETQYF
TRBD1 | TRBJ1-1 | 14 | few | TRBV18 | TGTGCCAGCTCAGCGGGACAGGGCATGACTGAAGCTTTCTTT | CASSAGQGMTEAFF
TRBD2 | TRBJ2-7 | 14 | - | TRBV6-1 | TGTGCCAGCAGTGAAGCTAGCGGGCCCTACGAGCAGTACTTC | CASSEASGPYEQYF
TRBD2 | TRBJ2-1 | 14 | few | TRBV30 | TGTGCCTGGATTACTAGCGGGAGGGTAGGTGAGCAGTTCTTC | CAWITSGRVGEQFF
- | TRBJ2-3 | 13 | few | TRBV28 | TGTGCCAGCAGTTTCGTGGTTTCAGATACGCAGTATTTT | CASSFVVSDTQYF
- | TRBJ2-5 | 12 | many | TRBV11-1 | TGTGCCAGCAGCCCCGGACCAGAGACCCAGTACTTC | CASSPGPETQYF
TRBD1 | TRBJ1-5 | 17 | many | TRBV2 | TGTGCCAGCAGGGACAGGGGAAACTACCTTAGCAATCAGCCCCAGCATTTT | CASRDRGNYLSNQPQHF
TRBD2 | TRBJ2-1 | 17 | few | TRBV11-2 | TGTGCCAGCAGCTTAGGAACCCTCGGACTAGCGGCAGAAGAGCAGTTCTTC | CASSLGTLGLAAEEQFF
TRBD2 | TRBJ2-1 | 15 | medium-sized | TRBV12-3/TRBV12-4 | TGTGCCAGCAGATATATAGCGGGGGCCTGGAATGAGCAGTTCTTC | CASRYIAGAWNEQFF
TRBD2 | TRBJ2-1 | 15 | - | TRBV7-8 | TGTGCCAGCAGCTTTGGATTAGCGGGAGTTAATGAGCAGTTCTTC | CASSFGLAGVNEQFF
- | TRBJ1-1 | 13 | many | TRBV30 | TGTGCCTGGACCCTCTTTCAGGGTTCTTCAGCTTTCTTT | CAWTLFQGSSAFF
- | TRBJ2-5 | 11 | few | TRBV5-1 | TGCGCCAGTCATCAACAAGAGACCCAGTACTTC | CASHQQETQYF
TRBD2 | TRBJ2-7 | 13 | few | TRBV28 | TGTGCCAGCAGTTTGCCTAGCGGGTACGAGCAGTACTTC | CASSLPSGYEQYF